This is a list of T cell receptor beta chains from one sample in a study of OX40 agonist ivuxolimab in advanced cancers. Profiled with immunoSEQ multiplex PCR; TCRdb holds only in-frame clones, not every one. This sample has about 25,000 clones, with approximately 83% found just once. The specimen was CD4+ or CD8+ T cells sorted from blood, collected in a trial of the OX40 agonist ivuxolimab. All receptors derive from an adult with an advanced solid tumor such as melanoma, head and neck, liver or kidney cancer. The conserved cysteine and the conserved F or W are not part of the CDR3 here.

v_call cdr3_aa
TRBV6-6 ASSYSSGGYT
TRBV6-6 ASRPGTYEQY
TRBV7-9 ASSSRGLRVNTEAF
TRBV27 ASSPGPATGGQETQY
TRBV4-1 ASSHDGQPANTGELF
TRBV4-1 ASSQVGGNTEAF
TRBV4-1 ASSQDLGGGEDTQY
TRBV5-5 ASSWTSGSTHEQY
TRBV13 ASSPRTGLHEQY
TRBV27 ASSLSGQGVSYGYT
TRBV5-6 ASSLGVIQGAAETQY
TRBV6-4 ASSEIAGSQETQY
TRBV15 ATSIRDSWGDTQY
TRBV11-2 ASSLDQAGTTYNEQF
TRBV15 ATSRDGGPGYT
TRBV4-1 ASSQGHNQPQH
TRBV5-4 ASSGGSGGDEQY
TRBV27 ASSLSFRGNQPQH
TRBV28 ASKFGPGVMYEQY
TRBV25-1 ASSDYGSNQPQH
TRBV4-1 ASSQGDRGRVQPQH
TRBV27 ASSARGGLAGLYEQY
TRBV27 ASSLSVNTEAF
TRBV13 ASSSDLAGVTDTQY
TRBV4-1 ASCPGGNTEAF
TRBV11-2 ASSLLGAPISGANVLT
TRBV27 ASSSPLYGYT
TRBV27 ASSLSRRGNEAF
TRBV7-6 ASSSQSGVGNSPLH
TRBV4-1 ASSLYRQGTDTQY
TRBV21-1 ASPTADRLTSGGLGYEQY
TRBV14 ASTSAQGGGGELF
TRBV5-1 ASSLGWENTEAF
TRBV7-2 ASSTHPRYEQY
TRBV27 ASRWRGGEKLF
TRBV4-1 ASSQEAGYEQF
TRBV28 ASSTADREEASGRWKTQY
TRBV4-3 ASSHTGERQETQY
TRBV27 ASRRGNQPQH
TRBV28 ASSLNRQGGNTEAF
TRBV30 AWSPEDSGPYEQY
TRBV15 ATSREANSRSEQY
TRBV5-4 ASSLGSTKGTEAF
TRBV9 ASSVVSGRQETQY
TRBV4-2 ASSQDLGDADTGELF
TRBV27 ASSKTGGAYYGYT
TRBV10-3 AISEGTSGYLLYEQY
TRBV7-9 ASSPQTQSYEQY
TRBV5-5 ASSYLGTGDEQY
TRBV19 ASGTGLAYNEQF
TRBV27 ASSLTGTGELF
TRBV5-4 ASRETSGESYNEQF
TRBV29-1 SVAGPSDYEQY
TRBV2 ASPGTSGGQYNEQF
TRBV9 ASSTRPGLAGGFNEQF
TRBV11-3 ASSLAPAGERGEQF
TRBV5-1 ASSPGVGGRLDNEQF
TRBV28 ASSAGRGTEAF
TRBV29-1 SVRSGYNEQF